Listed here are 23 T cell receptor beta chains from one sample, sequenced in a study of T cell responses to AZD1222 COVID-19 vaccine. Libraries were prepared by immunoSEQ multiplex PCR; TCRdb keeps only in-frame clonotypes and omits some of them. The sample has about 86,000 clones; 88% are singletons. The sample here was peripheral blood, taken on day 0 of AZD1222 vaccination. These receptors were collected from an adult in good health.

The V call is TRBV27, the J call TRBJ1-5, with unresolved D. The V gene's germline CDR1 is MNHEY and CDR2 SMNVEV (reference sequence). The CDR3 is 12 residues long. V was shortened by 2 bases and J by 6 bases, with 5 bases between the two germline ends. CDR3 bases: TGTGCCAGCAGTTTAGAGGGTCAGCCCCAGCATTTT. It encodes CASSLEGQPQHF.

The chain couples TRBV7-8 to TRBJ2-1; 9 nucleotides agree with TRBD2. The V gene's germline CDR1 is SGHVS and CDR2 FQNEAQ. The CDR3 covers 16 residues. With 5 bases clipped from V and 2 bases from J, the junction kept 7 bases outside the gene matches. The CDR3 nucleotides are TGTGCCAGCAGCCGAGGACTAGCGCGCGCCTACAATGAGCAGTTCTTC. This translates into CASSRGLARAYNEQFF.

The chain couples TRBV20-1 to TRBJ2-3, with 8 positions matching TRBD1. In germline, CDR1 is DFQATT, CDR2 SNEGSKA (reference sequence). V shed 3 bases, J shed 1 base, and the junction held 3 bases outside the gene matches. This CDR3 comprises 14 residues. Here the CDR3 reads CSASGTGRTDTQYF. Written as DNA, the CDR3 is TGCAGTGCTAGTGGGACAGGTCGCACAGATACGCAGTATTTT.

This chain connects TRBV30 to TRBJ1-1, with D possibly being TRBD1 (5 bases). This CDR3 contains 12 residues. CDR1 is GTSNPN, CDR2 SVGIG, per germline (reference sequence). The V gene lost 5 bases and the J gene lost 1 base, with 8 bases spanning the gap. This chain's CDR3 is CAWGDGNTEAFF. In DNA, the CDR3 is TGTGCCTGGGGGGACGGGAACACTGAAGCTTTCTTT.

The rearrangement links TRBV27 to TRBJ1-4, with D unresolved. Germline lookup yields CDR1 MNHEY and CDR2 SMNVEV (reference sequence). Trimming took off 3 bases at V and 8 bases at J, with 13 bases between the two ends. The CDR3 is made up of 14 amino acids. CDR3 sequence: CASSLKVGSEKLFF. The CDR3 bases are TGTGCCAGCAGTTTGAAGGTTGGTTCCGAAAAACTGTTTTTT.

This sequence joins TRBV6-5 and TRBJ2-7; D possibly corresponds to TRBD2 (5 bases). The CDR3 sequence is 13 residues long. The V gene's germline CDR1 is MNHEY and CDR2 SVGAGI. V lost 7 bases, J lost 0 bases, and 10 bases lay in between. The CDR3 loop reads CASNEGSSYEQYF. The CDR3 DNA reads TGTGCCAGCAACGAGGGAAGCTCCTACGAGCAGTACTTC.

The chain has TRBV6-1 and TRBJ1-5, with a tentative D call TRBD1 (5 bases). Deletions cut 2 bases from V and 11 bases from J, with 22 bases between. Germline V CDR1 and CDR2: MNHNS, SASEGT. CDR3 length: 16 residues. CDR3 amino acids: CASSEKVWQGRVAQHF. CDR3 nucleotides: TGTGCCAGCAGTGAAAAGGTTTGGCAGGGCCGTGTCGCCCAGCATTTT.

The chain links TRBV19 to TRBJ2-1; TRBD2 aligns across 9 bases. The CDR3 runs 15 residues. Germline CDR1 and CDR2: LNHDA and SQIVND (reference sequence). The junction had 6 bases not matched to a gene; V was cut back by 4 bases and J by 5 bases. CDR3 DNA: TGTGCCAGTAGTAAATTGTCTAGCGGGGACAATGAGCAGTTCTTC. Its translation is CASSKLSSGDNEQFF.

The chain is built from TRBV29-1 and TRBJ1-1, with D possibly TRBD1 on 5 matching bases. V was pared by 6 bases and J by 3 bases, with 8 bases between. The CDR3 runs to 11 residues. Germline CDR1 is SQVTM and CDR2 is ANQGSEA. In DNA form, the CDR3 reads TGCAGCGTGGGGCAGTACACTGAAGCTTTCTTT. Residues: CSVGQYTEAFF.

V is TRBV13 and J is TRBJ1-3; a weak D match, TRBD1 (6 bases). Germline V gene sequence: CDR1 PRHDT, CDR2 FYEKMQ (reference sequence). The CDR3 has 17 amino acids. V was pared by 1 base and J by 0 bases, with 13 bases between. Written as DNA, the CDR3 is TGTGCCAGCAGCTTAGAAGGGAGCAGGGGCTCTGGAAACACCATATATTTT. This encodes CASSLEGSRGSGNTIYF. Drawing the rest from reference TRBV13 and TRBJ1-3, the complete variable domain is AAGVIQSPRHLIKEKRETATLKCYPIPRHDTVYWYQQGPGQDPQFLISFYEKMQSDKGSIPDRFSAQQFSDYHSELNMSSLELGDSALYFCASSLEGSRGSGNTIYFGEGSWLTVV.

The sample holds one count of this clone. The genes are TRBV24-1 and TRBJ2-1; TRBD2 is a possible D gene (5 bases). Germline V gene lookup returns CDR1 KGHDR and CDR2 SFDVKD. Trimming removed 3 bases at V and 0 bases at J, with 11 bases between. This CDR3 is 16 amino acids long. CDR3 in amino acids: CATSDQASPSYNEQFF. The CDR3 DNA reads as TGTGCCACCAGTGATCAGGCTAGCCCCTCCTACAATGAGCAGTTCTTC.

The CDR3 loop reads CASGLELREGTEAFF. DNA for the CDR3: TGTGCTAGTGGTTTGGAACTAAGGGAGGGAACTGAAGCTTTCTTT. This rearrangement joins TRBV12-5 to TRBJ1-1, with D hard to call. Trimming took off 1 base at V and 5 bases at J, with 14 bases between the two ends. This CDR3 contains 15 residues. Germline V gives CDR1 LGHNT, CDR2 FRNRAP.

This chain joins TRBV13 and TRBJ1-2, with 7 bases lining up with TRBD1. J lost 4 bases, V lost 2 bases, and 4 bases had no gene match. The CDR3 is 14 amino acids. Germline V gives CDR1 PRHDT, CDR2 FYEKMQ (reference sequence). The CDR3 region has the DNA TGTGCCAGCAGCTTACGGGAGGGGGCCTATGGCTACACCTTC. Its protein product is CASSLREGAYGYTF.

The chain recombines TRBV7-9 with TRBJ2-2; D call uncertain. V dropped 6 bases and J dropped 5 bases, with 10 bases sitting between them. The CDR3 is made up of 13 amino acids. Germline CDR1 reads SEHNR; CDR2 reads FQNEAQ (reference sequence). Written as DNA, the CDR3 is TGTGCCAGCAGGTATCAGGAGACCGGGGAGCTGTTTTTT. Translation gives CASRYQETGELFF. The whole variable domain, remainder taken from reference TRBV7-9 and TRBJ2-2, is DTGVSQNPRHKITKRGQNVTFRCDPISEHNRLYWYRQTLGQGPEFLTYFQNEAQLEKSRLLSDRFSAERPKGSFSTLEIQRTEQGDSAMYLCASRYQETGELFFGEGSRLTVL.

This chain joins TRBV19 and TRBJ2-3; weak D call: TRBD1 (6 bases). Germline V gives CDR1 LNHDA, CDR2 SQIVND (reference sequence). Deletions cut 11 bases from V and 1 base from J, with 19 bases between. This CDR3 contains 15 residues. The CDR3 bases are TGTGCCGTACGAGGGGGAGACACCGGCACAGATACGCAGTATTTT. Its translation: CAVRGGDTGTDTQYF.

The V and J genes are TRBV19 and TRBJ2-1; no clear D. Germline assignment: CDR1 LNHDA and CDR2 SQIVND (reference sequence). CDR3 length equals 16 residues. Trimming stripped 4 bases from V and 0 bases from J, with 13 bases between. The CDR3 DNA reads as TGTGCCAGTAGTAGCCCCGGCCTTGGCTCCTACAATGAGCAGTTCTTC. Translating it yields CASSSPGLGSYNEQFF.

This chain uses TRBV2 with TRBJ2-4, with TRBD2 matching 11 bases. Trimming at V came to 5 bases and at J to 2 bases, leaving 8 bases not matched to a gene. The length of the CDR3 is 17 residues. Germline V gives CDR1 SNHLY, CDR2 FYNNEI. CDR3 amino acids: CASSPPTSGRTKNIQYF. The CDR3 DNA is TGTGCCAGCAGTCCCCCTACTAGCGGGAGAACCAAAAACATTCAGTACTTC. Full variable domain (missing parts from reference TRBV2 and TRBJ2-4): EPEVTQTPSHQVTQMGQEVILRCVPISNHLYFYWYRQILGQKVEFLVSFYNNEISEKSEIFDDQFSVERPDGSNFTLKIRSTKLEDSAMYFCASSPPTSGRTKNIQYFGAGTRLSVL.

The chain has TRBV5-1 and TRBJ2-3; the match to TRBD2 covers 9 bases. Germline V gene data show CDR1 as SGHRS and CDR2 as YFSETQ. CDR3 size: 15 residues. With 0 bases clipped from V and 6 bases from J, the junction kept 5 bases outside the gene matches. CDR3 sequence (DNA): TGCGCCAGCAGCTTGGTCGCGGGAGGGGGCGATACGCAGTATTTT. As protein: CASSLVAGGGDTQYF.

The rearrangement links TRBV7-9 to TRBJ2-1, with no clear D. Germline V gives CDR1 SEHNR, CDR2 FQNEAQ (reference sequence). CDR3 length: 14 residues. V gave up 7 bases and J gave up 6 bases, with 16 bases separating them. CDR3 coding DNA: TGTGCCAGCACCCGATCGGACGACGGCAATGAGCAGTTCTTC. It specifies CASTRSDDGNEQFF.

This clone was picked up one time. J is TRBJ2-1 and V is TRBV7-2; tentatively, D is TRBD2 (7 bases). The CDR3 covers 15 residues. V lost 5 bases and J lost 6, with 17 bases in between. The germline CDR1 and CDR2 sequences are SGHTA and FQGNSA. The CDR3 here is CASSERGGGGNEQFF. In DNA, the CDR3 is TGTGCCAGCAGCGAGAGAGGGGGGGGAGGCAATGAGCAGTTCTTC. The entire variable domain, with the rest obtained from reference TRBV7-2 and TRBJ2-1, is as follows: GAGVSQSPSNKVTEKGKDVELRCDPISGHTALYWYRQSLGQGLEFLIYFQGNSAPDKSGLPSDRFSAERTGGSVSTLTIQRTQQEDSAVYLCASSERGGGGNEQFFGPGTRLTVL.

The DNA for the CDR3 is TGCAGCGTTGATGGGGTAGCTAGCTCCTACAATGAGCAGTTCTTC. It encodes CSVDGVASSYNEQFF. V gene TRBV29-1 combines with J gene TRBJ2-1; no reliable D call. V dropped 3 bases and J dropped 0 bases, with 12 bases sitting between them. Per the germline V gene, CDR1 is SQVTM and CDR2 is ANQGSEA. The CDR3 consists of 15 residues.

The chain is built from TRBV5-1 and TRBJ2-7; 11 bases match TRBD2. This CDR3 region has 15 residues. From germline, CDR1 is SGHRS and CDR2 YFSETQ. Losses at the gene ends were 4 bases for V and 4 bases for J; bases not matched to a gene: 7. The CDR3 spells CASSARLAGRYEQYF. In DNA form, the CDR3 reads TGCGCCAGCAGCGCCCGACTAGCGGGGAGGTACGAGCAGTACTTC.

Written as DNA, the CDR3 is TGTGCCAGCTCACCACCAGCGGGCATCTACAATGAGCAGTTCTTC. Amino acid sequence: CASSPPAGIYNEQFF. The V and J genes are TRBV18 and TRBJ2-1; tentative D call: TRBD2 (6 bases). The CDR3 consists of 15 residues. Trimming removed 0 bases from V and 3 bases from J, with 9 bases in between. CDR1 and CDR2 (germline): KGHSH, LQKENI.